This T cell receptor beta chain was identified in a study of blood T cell repertoires in COVID-19. For the study at large: Acute and convalescent COVID-19 specimens originated in the United States, Italy and Spain. From T cells, B-cell-depleted T cells, or PBMCs came the material, which was cDNA or gDNA.

In terms of age and location, participants ranged from roughly 18 to 100 years and lived in about 25 US areas. Germline V gene sequence: CDR1 LNHDA, CDR2 SQIVND (reference sequence). CDR3 length: 13 amino acids. The V and J ends lost 5 bases and 4 bases respectively, with 9 bases between them. Authors' data handling: Amplification with reference gene primers provided the estimates of nucleated cell counts. The protocol was immunoSEQ multiplex PCR, while the TCRdb copy is restricted to in-frame clones and leaves out a portion. D and trimming were read from the DNA, whereas the V and J calls and clone size are those reported in that table. The table lists around 160,000 clones, approximately 88% of them singletons, with approximately 12% in the top ten.

This receptor was taken from a woman aged 55-70 years who had recovered from COVID-19. This chain links TRBV19 with TRBJ1-5; D is ambiguous. Material: PBMCs or T cells enriched from blood (not recorded which). CDR3 DNA sequence: TGTGCCAGTAGTCCGGTCTTAAATCAGCCCCAGCATTTT. Its protein is CASSPVLNQPQHF.